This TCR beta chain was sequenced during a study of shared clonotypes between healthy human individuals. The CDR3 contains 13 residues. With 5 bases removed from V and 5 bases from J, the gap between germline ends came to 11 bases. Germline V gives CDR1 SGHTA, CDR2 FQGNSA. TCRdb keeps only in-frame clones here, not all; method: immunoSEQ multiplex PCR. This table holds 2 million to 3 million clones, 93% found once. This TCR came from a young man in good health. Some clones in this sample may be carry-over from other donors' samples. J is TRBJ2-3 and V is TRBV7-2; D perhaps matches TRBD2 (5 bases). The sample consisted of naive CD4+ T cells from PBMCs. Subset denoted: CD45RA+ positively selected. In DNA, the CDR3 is TGTGCCAGCAGCAAGGGAGCAGGAGATACGCAGTATTTT. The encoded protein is CASSKGAGDTQYF.